The rows below give T cell receptor beta chains drawn from one sample of a study of OX40 agonist ivuxolimab in advanced cancers. The method was immunoSEQ multiplex PCR; TCRdb's version includes in-frame clones alone and lacks a portion of them. The data show just under 75,000 clones, about 93% seen once. Sequenced material: CD4+ or CD8+ T cells sorted from blood, taken in a trial of the OX40 agonist ivuxolimab. These receptors originate from an adult with an advanced solid tumor such as melanoma, head and neck, liver or kidney cancer. Both conserved end residues are part of each CDR3. A D gene is named only where the DNA matches it firmly. Where a row states a size, it is once, few, many or the class of an expanded clone; other rows omit it.

size	D	V	J	CDR3	DNA
NA	NA	TRBV7-6	TRBJ2-4	CASSTPRDRGGVQYF	TGTGCCAGCAGCACACCCAGGGATCGGGGTGGCGTTCAGTACTTC
few	TRBD1	TRBV9	TRBJ1-2	CASSPGQEYYGYTF	TGTGCCAGCAGCCCGGGACAGGAGTACTATGGCTACACCTTC
NA	NA	TRBV13	TRBJ2-1	CASSLVGGREYNEQFF	TGTGCCAGCAGCTTAGTCGGCGGCAGGGAATACAATGAGCAGTTCTTC
NA	NA	TRBV11-3	TRBJ1-3	CASRSFSGNTIYF	TGTGCCAGCAGGAGCTTCTCCGGAAACACCATATATTTT
NA	NA	TRBV6-5	TRBJ1-4	CASSSTGVNEKLFF	TGTGCCAGCAGTTCGACAGGCGTTAATGAAAAACTGTTTTTT
NA	NA	TRBV11-3	TRBJ2-5	CASSLGRMGAETQYF	TGTGCCAGCAGCTTAGGGAGGATGGGGGCGGAGACCCAGTACTTC
NA	NA	TRBV18	TRBJ2-7	CASSPQQGEAYEQYF	TGTGCCAGCTCACCACAGCAGGGGGAGGCCTACGAGCAGTACTTC
NA	NA	TRBV7-2	TRBJ1-6	CASSENWNSPLHF	TGTGCCAGCAGCGAAAACTGGAATTCACCCCTCCACTTT
NA	NA	TRBV7-7	TRBJ2-5	CASSLVASSETQYF	TGTGCCAGCAGCTTAGTGGCTTCCTCAGAGACCCAGTACTTC
NA	NA	TRBV7-9	TRBJ2-2	CASTDSAGELFF	TGTGCCAGCACTGATAGCGCCGGGGAGCTGTTTTTT
NA	NA	TRBV7-2	TRBJ2-3	CASSLSPGTTSTDTQYF	TGTGCCAGCAGCTTATCCCCAGGCACAACTAGCACAGATACGCAGTATTTT
NA	TRBD2	TRBV19	TRBJ2-7	CASSIGLAGGPYEQYF	TGTGCCAGTAGTATCGGACTAGCGGGAGGCCCCTACGAGCAGTACTTC
NA	TRBD1	TRBV10-3	TRBJ2-1	CAISPTTGPTYNEQFF	TGTGCCATCAGCCCAACGACAGGGCCTACCTACAATGAGCAGTTCTTC
NA	NA	TRBV5-1	TRBJ2-3	CASSLAGKSTDTQYF	TGCGCCAGCAGCTTGGCGGGGAAATCCACAGATACGCAGTATTTT
NA	NA	TRBV6-5	TRBJ2-7	CASSYSIPVDAYEQYF	TGTGCCAGCAGTTACTCGATCCCAGTGGATGCCTACGAGCAGTACTTC
NA	NA	TRBV11-2	TRBJ2-7	CASSLIIDPPSWHEQYF	TGTGCCAGCAGCTTAATCATCGATCCCCCTTCGTGGCACGAGCAGTACTTC
NA	NA	TRBV19	TRBJ1-2	CASSAKQVGYTF	TGTGCCAGTAGTGCTAAACAGGTTGGCTACACCTTC
NA	NA	TRBV7-9	TRBJ2-3	CAKAADHTDTQYF	TGTGCCAAAGCCGCGGACCACACAGATACGCAGTATTTT
NA	TRBD2	TRBV5-1	TRBJ2-2	CASSLEGLAGTFGVGELFF	TGCGCCAGCAGCTTGGAGGGACTAGCGGGGACCTTTGGGGTCGGGGAGCTGTTTTTT
NA	TRBD1	TRBV5-1	TRBJ2-5	CASTRTGEETQYF	TGCGCCAGCACCCGGACAGGCGAAGAGACCCAGTACTTC
NA	NA	TRBV5-4	TRBJ2-7	CASSLMDNSYEQYF	TGTGCCAGCAGCTTGATGGACAACTCCTACGAGCAGTACTTC
NA	TRBD1	TRBV5-1	TRBJ1-1	CASSWDSLNTEAFF	TGCGCCAGCAGCTGGGACAGCTTGAACACTGAAGCTTTCTTT
NA	NA	TRBV27	TRBJ1-1	CASTLRGRTEAFF	TGTGCCAGCACCCTCCGGGGTCGAACTGAAGCTTTCTTT
NA	NA	TRBV15	TRBJ1-1	CATSRDNSLFGAFF	TGTGCCACCAGCAGAGATAACAGTCTGTTTGGGGCTTTCTTT
many	NA	TRBV19	TRBJ1-5	CASSRSGSYNQPQHF	TGTGCCAGTAGTAGGTCAGGGTCCTACAATCAGCCCCAGCATTTT
NA	NA	TRBV9	TRBJ2-7	CASSVGGGLSYEQYF	TGTGCCAGCAGCGTAGGGGGCGGTCTATCCTACGAGCAGTACTTC
NA	NA	TRBV18	TRBJ2-3	CASSPPNTDTQYF	TGTGCCAGCTCACCACCAAATACAGATACGCAGTATTTT
NA	NA	TRBV4-3	TRBJ2-3	CASSQEFRQAGTDTQYF	TGCGCCAGCAGCCAAGAGTTTCGACAGGCCGGGACAGATACGCAGTATTTT
few	NA	TRBV10-3	TRBJ1-2	CAITNKRDGYTF	TGTGCCATCACTAACAAAAGAGACGGCTACACCTTC
NA	NA	TRBV7-9	TRBJ1-1	CASSIEGYTEAFF	TGTGCCAGCAGTATAGAGGGGTACACTGAAGCTTTCTTT
NA	TRBD1	TRBV5-1	TRBJ1-2	CASSLAGTEDGYTF	TGCGCCAGCAGCTTGGCCGGGACAGAAGATGGCTACACCTTC
NA	TRBD1	TRBV19	TRBJ2-3	CASSPRGLGDTQYF	TGTGCCAGTAGTCCGAGGGGGCTCGGAGATACGCAGTATTTT
NA	TRBD2	TRBV5-1	TRBJ2-6	CASSPRTSGSSGANVLTF	TGCGCCAGCAGCCCAAGGACTAGCGGTAGCTCTGGGGCCAACGTCCTGACTTTC
NA	TRBD1	TRBV28	TRBJ2-5	CASRGQDRQETQYF	TGTGCCAGCAGGGGACAGGACCGACAAGAGACCCAGTACTTC
NA	NA	TRBV27	TRBJ2-7	CASSLASHTYYEQYF	TGTGCCAGCAGTTTGGCCAGCCACACCTACTACGAGCAGTACTTC
NA	TRBD1	TRBV18	TRBJ2-7	CASSPPKDRARFYEQYF	TGTGCCAGCTCACCACCCAAGGACAGGGCTCGCTTTTACGAGCAGTACTTC
once	NA	TRBV19	TRBJ1-5	CASSLSGGGGGSNQPQHF	TGTGCCAGTAGTCTCTCGGGGGGAGGAGGTGGAAGCAATCAGCCCCAGCATTTT
NA	NA	TRBV10-2	TRBJ2-5	CASSALRVETQYF	TGCGCCAGCAGCGCCCTGAGGGTGGAGACCCAGTACTTC
NA	TRBD2	TRBV10-3	TRBJ2-7	CAISETSGSFYEQYF	TGTGCCATCAGTGAGACTAGCGGGAGCTTTTACGAGCAGTACTTC
NA	NA	TRBV19	TRBJ2-1	CASSISRSTHEQFF	TGTGCCAGTAGTATAAGTCGTTCGACCCATGAGCAGTTCTTC
NA	TRBD2	TRBV18	TRBJ2-7	CASSPASGGSYEQYF	TGTGCCAGCTCACCGGCTAGCGGGGGTTCCTACGAGCAGTACTTC
few	NA	TRBV6-1	TRBJ1-5	CSTHWANQPQHF	TGTTCTACACACTGGGCCAATCAGCCCCAGCATTTT
NA	TRBD1	TRBV5-1	TRBJ2-3	CASSESGQSTDTQYF	TGCGCCAGCAGCGAATCGGGACAGAGCACAGATACGCAGTATTTT
NA	TRBD1	TRBV6-6	TRBJ2-7	CATMGGDRGFYEQYF	TGTGCCACCATGGGGGGGGACAGGGGCTTCTACGAGCAGTACTTC